This T cell receptor (beta chain) was identified in a study of shared clonotypes between healthy human individuals. Measured with immunoSEQ multiplex PCR; TCRdb has only the in-frame clones, and not every one. Altogether some 630,000 clones are present, approximately 96% being singletons, with the ten largest covering around 0.1%. The naive CD8 fraction comprised CD45RO-negative cells positively selected for CCR7 and excluded terminally differentiated effector memory CD45RA+ cells. This TCR came from a woman aged 25 to 39 in good health. The sample consisted of naive CD8+ T cells sorted from blood.

CDR3 sequence (DNA): TGTGCCAGCAGCTTAGACCCAGAGACGGGGACGGCTAATGAAAAACTGTTTTTT. It yields the protein CASSLDPETGTANEKLFF. The rearrangement joins TRBV7-8 to TRBJ1-4; the D gene is possibly TRBD1 (5 bases). Germline-derived CDR1 and CDR2 are SGHVS and FQNEAQ. The CDR3 has 18 residues. Trimming removed 1 base at V and 3 bases at J, with 18 bases between.